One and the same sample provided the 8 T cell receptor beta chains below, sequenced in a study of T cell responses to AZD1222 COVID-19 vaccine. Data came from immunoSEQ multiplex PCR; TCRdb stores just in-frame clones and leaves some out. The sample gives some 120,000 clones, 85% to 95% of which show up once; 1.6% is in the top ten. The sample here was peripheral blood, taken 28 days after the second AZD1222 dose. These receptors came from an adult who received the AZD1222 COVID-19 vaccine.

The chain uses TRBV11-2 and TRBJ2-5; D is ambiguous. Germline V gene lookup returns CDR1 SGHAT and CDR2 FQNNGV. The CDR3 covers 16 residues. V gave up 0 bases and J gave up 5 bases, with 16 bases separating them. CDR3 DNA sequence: TGTGCCAGCAGCTTAGATCAATTGGCGCGGTCTGAGACCCAGTACTTC. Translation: CASSLDQLARSETQYF.

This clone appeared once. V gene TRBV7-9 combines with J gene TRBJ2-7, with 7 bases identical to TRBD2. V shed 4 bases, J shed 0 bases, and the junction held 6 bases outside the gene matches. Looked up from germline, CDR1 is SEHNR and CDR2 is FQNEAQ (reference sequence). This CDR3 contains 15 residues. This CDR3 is CASSSEKRGSYEQYF. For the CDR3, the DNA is TGTGCCAGCAGCTCCGAAAAGCGGGGCTCCTACGAGCAGTACTTC.

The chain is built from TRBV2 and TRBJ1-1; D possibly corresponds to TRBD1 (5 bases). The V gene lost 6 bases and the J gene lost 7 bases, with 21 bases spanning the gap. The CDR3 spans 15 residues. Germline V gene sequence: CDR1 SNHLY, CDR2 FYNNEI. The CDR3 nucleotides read TGTGCCAGCAGCCTTATATCGACAGATTACATTGAAGCTTTCTTT. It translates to CASSLISTDYIEAFF.

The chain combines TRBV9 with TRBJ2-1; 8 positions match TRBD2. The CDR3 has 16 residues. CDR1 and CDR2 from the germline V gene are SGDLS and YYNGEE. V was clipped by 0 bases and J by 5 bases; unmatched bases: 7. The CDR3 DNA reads TGTGCCAGCAGCGTAGGGGTGACTAGCGTAAACAATGAGCAGTTCTTC. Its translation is CASSVGVTSVNNEQFF.

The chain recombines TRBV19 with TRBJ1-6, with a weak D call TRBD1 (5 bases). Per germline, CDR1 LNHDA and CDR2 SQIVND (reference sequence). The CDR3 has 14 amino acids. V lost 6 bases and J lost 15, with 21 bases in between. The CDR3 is CASRSGTAGGGLHF. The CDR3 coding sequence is TGTGCCAGTAGGTCCGGGACGGCCGGGGGGGGCCTCCACTTT.

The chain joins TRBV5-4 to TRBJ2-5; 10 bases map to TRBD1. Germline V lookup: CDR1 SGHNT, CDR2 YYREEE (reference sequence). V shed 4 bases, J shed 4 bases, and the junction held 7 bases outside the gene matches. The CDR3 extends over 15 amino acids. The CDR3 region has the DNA TGTGCCAGCAGCCTGACAGGGGGCAGAGGAGAGACCCAGTACTTC. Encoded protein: CASSLTGGRGETQYF.

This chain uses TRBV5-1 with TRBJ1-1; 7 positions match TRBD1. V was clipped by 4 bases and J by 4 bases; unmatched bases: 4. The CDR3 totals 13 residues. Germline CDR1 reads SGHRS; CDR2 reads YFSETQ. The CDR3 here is CASSTDRATEAFF. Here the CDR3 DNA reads TGCGCCAGCAGCACCGACAGGGCCACTGAAGCTTTCTTT.

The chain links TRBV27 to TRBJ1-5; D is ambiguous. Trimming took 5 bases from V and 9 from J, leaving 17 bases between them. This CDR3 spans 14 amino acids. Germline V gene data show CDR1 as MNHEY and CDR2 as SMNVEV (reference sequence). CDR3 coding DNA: TGTGCCAGCAGTCTCTCAGACCGGGGTGGGCCCCAGCATTTT. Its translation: CASSLSDRGGPQHF.